Following are 19 T cell receptor beta chains from one sample sequenced in a study of Graves' ophthalmopathy and Graves' hyperthyroidism. For repertoire sequencing, the TCR beta CDR3 regions were amplified from RNA transcripts. Following a first-round RT-PCR that used HTBI primers, a second-round multiplex PCR was carried out. TCRdb reanalysed the multiplex PCR reads using MiXCR and keeps one entry per CDR3 protein. Among 900,000 to 1,200,000 distinct CDR3 sequences listed, about two fifths were seen once. The specimen sequenced was peripheral blood or thyroid tissue (not recorded which). These receptors all stem from an adult man with Graves' hyperthyroidism.

The chain joins TRBV2 to TRBJ2-6; unclear D gene. Germline V CDR1 and CDR2: SNHLY, FYNNEI. This CDR3 comprises 15 residues. V lost 4 bases to trimming and J lost 1 base, with 8 bases between them. CDR3 nucleotide sequence: TGTGCCAGCAGTGGGCACATTTCTGGGGCCAACGTCCTGACTTTC. This encodes CASSGHISGANVLTF.

Many counts were recorded for this clonotype. This sequence joins TRBV10-3 and TRBJ1-1, with a tentative D call TRBD1 (5 bases). The CDR3 spans 11 residues. V was cut by 10 bases and J by 7 bases, with 13 bases left in between. Germline lookup yields CDR1 ENHRY and CDR2 SYGVKD. This CDR3 is CATRIGGEAFF. In DNA, the CDR3 is TGTGCCACCCGGATCGGGGGTGAAGCTTTCTTT.

In its sample, this clonotype was seen many times. The chain employs TRBV20-1 and TRBJ1-2; 9 bases match TRBD1. Germline CDR1 DFQATT, CDR2 SNEGSKA (reference sequence). Unmatched junction bases numbered 4, after V lost 6 bases and J lost 2 bases. The CDR3 sequence is 13 residues long. The CDR3 region has the DNA TGCAGTGCGGGACAGGGATTAAACTATGGCTACACCTTC. It is translated as CSAGQGLNYGYTF.

This chain joins TRBV5-1 and TRBJ2-7, with TRBD1 matching 9 bases. V lost 4 bases and J lost 5; bases outside the gene matches: 16. The CDR3 loop spans 17 amino acids. Germline V gene lookup returns CDR1 SGHRS and CDR2 YFSETQ. The DNA of the CDR3 is TGCGCCAGCAGCCCGGAGACACAGGGGACAGGGAAAGACGAGCAGTACTTC. Protein sequence: CASSPETQGTGKDEQYF.

V gene TRBV7-2 combines with J gene TRBJ2-5, with 7 bases aligning to TRBD2. The CDR3 covers 14 residues. The V and J ends lost 5 bases and 5 bases, in that order; junction bases with no gene match: 8. CDR1 is SGHTA, CDR2 FQGNSA, per germline. This chain's CDR3 is CASSRTRESETQYF. The CDR3 DNA reads as TGTGCCAGCAGCCGGACTAGGGAGTCGGAGACCCAGTACTTC.

Remarks on this clonotype: This clone may be a read error of a much larger clone one base away. This chain connects TRBV11-2 to TRBJ2-7, with D perhaps matching TRBD1 (6 bases). V was shortened by 1 base and J by 6 bases, with 16 bases between the two germline ends. Looked up from germline, CDR1 is SGHAT and CDR2 is FQNNGV. CDR3 length: 15 residues. CDR3 DNA sequence: TGTGCCAGCAGCTTAGCTTGGACAGAGACTGTCGAGCAGTACTTC. It is translated as CASSLAWTETVEQYF.

At least ten counts were recorded for this clonotype. V and J are TRBV11-2 and TRBJ1-2; D not resolved. There are 15 residues in the CDR3. The V end was cut by 0 bases, the J end by 4 bases, with 12 bases between. The germline CDR1 and CDR2 sequences are SGHAT and FQNNGV. CDR3 bases: TGTGCCAGCAGCTTAGATTCTCGGGAGCCCTATGGCTACACCTTC. It codes for CASSLDSREPYGYTF.

This clonotype was counted a few times. The genes are TRBV5-1 and TRBJ1-6; D is undetermined. Trimming cost V 7 bases and J 7 bases, with 9 bases left between them. Per germline, CDR1 SGHRS and CDR2 YFSETQ. This CDR3 is built from 12 residues. The CDR3, as DNA: TGCGCCAGCGGGGAGCCAAATTCACCCCTCCACTTT. Translating gives CASGEPNSPLHF.

This chain uses TRBV7-3 with TRBJ2-7, with TRBD1 matching 7 bases. CDR3 size: 14 residues. Germline V gene sequence: CDR1 SGHTA, CDR2 FQGTGA. The ends lost 6 bases at V and 3 bases at J; junction bases unmatched: 8. CDR3 loop: CASSPHAGGYEQYF. DNA of the CDR3: TGTGCCAGCAGTCCCCACGCAGGGGGCTACGAGCAGTACTTC.

The gene calls are TRBV7-2 and TRBJ2-2; no definite D call. V shed 4 bases and J shed 7 bases, with 13 bases lying between them. CDR3 length equals 14 residues. The germline CDR1 and CDR2 sequences are SGHTA and FQGNSA. CDR3 nucleotide sequence: TGTGCCAGCAGCTCCCGCTTAGGGATCGGGGAGCTGTTTTTT. This gives the protein CASSSRLGIGELFF.

Worth noting for this clonotype: Being one base from a much bigger clone, this may be a read error. The chain joins TRBV20-1 to TRBJ2-7; a possible D gene is TRBD2 (6 bases). This CDR3 spans 14 amino acids. Germline-derived CDR1 and CDR2 are DFQATT and SNEGSKA (reference sequence). Trimming removed 3 bases from V and 3 bases from J, with 15 bases in between. CDR3: CSARGTGDCYEQYF. The CDR3 DNA is TGCAGTGCTAGGGGTACTGGGGACTGCTACGAGCAGTACTTC.

This clonotype showed up just a few times. The V gene is TRBV7-3, the J gene TRBJ2-2, with D maybe TRBD2 (6 bases). The V gene lost 1 base and the J gene lost 6 bases, with 12 bases spanning the gap. The germline CDR1 and CDR2 sequences are SGHTA and FQGTGA. The CDR3 runs to 15 residues. The CDR3 bases are TGTGCCAGCAGCTTAAGCTCCGGGAGTCCCGGGGAGCTGTTTTTT. This translates into CASSLSSGSPGELFF.

The genes are TRBV25-1 and TRBJ1-6; the match to TRBD1 covers 8 bases. There are 15 residues in the CDR3. J lost 5 bases, V lost 8 bases, and 8 bases had no gene match. Germline V gene sequence: CDR1 MGHDK, CDR2 SYGVNS. The CDR3 DNA is TGTGCCAGCTTAGGGACAGGAATTCATAATTCACCCCTCCACTTT. It specifies CASLGTGIHNSPLHF. Using reference TRBV25-1 and TRBJ1-6 for the parts outside the CDR3, the full variable domain is EADIYQTPRYLVIGTGKKITLECSQTMGHDKMYWYQQDPGMELHLIHYSYGVNSTEKGDLSSESTVSRIRTEHFPLTLESARPSHTSQYLCASLGTGIHNSPLHFGNGTRLTVT.

This clonotype occurred many times. The chain links TRBV20-1 to TRBJ2-5; 14 bases map to TRBD2. The CDR3 totals 14 residues. Germline CDR1 and CDR2: DFQATT and SNEGSKA (reference sequence). V lost 6 bases and J lost 5; bases outside the gene matches: 5. The CDR3 DNA reads as TGCAGTGCGGGGACTAGCGGGAGAGGGGAGACCCAGTACTTC. It is translated as CSAGTSGRGETQYF.

The V call is TRBV20-1, the J call TRBJ2-5, with 8 bases matching TRBD2. The CDR3 is 14 amino acids. Germline V gene lookup returns CDR1 DFQATT and CDR2 SNEGSKA (reference sequence). V trimming: 4 bases; J trimming: 5 bases; junction bases outside the gene matches: 9. The CDR3 loop reads CSAIDGGGEETQYF. CDR3 nucleotides: TGCAGTGCTATAGACGGGGGGGGCGAGGAGACCCAGTACTTC.

The chain uses TRBV20-1 and TRBJ2-5, with 8 bases identical to TRBD2. With 7 bases clipped from V and 3 bases from J, the junction kept 10 bases outside the gene matches. Per the germline V gene, CDR1 is DFQATT and CDR2 is SNEGSKA (reference sequence). The CDR3 contains 14 residues. CDR3 DNA sequence: TGCAGTGTCAGGAGCGGGGGCTATAAAGAGACCCAGTACTTC. This gives the protein CSVRSGGYKETQYF.

This clonotype was seen a single time. At one end, the junction sequence differs from germline, possibly due to a read error. J is TRBJ1-2 and V is TRBV10-3, with D unclear. The CDR3 loop spans 17 amino acids. Germline V gives CDR1 ENHRY, CDR2 SYGVKD. CDR3 region: CASSAGLAGGSSYGYTF. The CDR3 DNA reads as TGCGCCAGCAGTGCCGGACTAGCGGGAGGATCTTCCTATGGCTACACCTTC.

This clonotype was detected a few times. One end of the junction fails to match germline, which may point to a read error. The chain links TRBV10-2 to TRBJ2-7, with D possibly being TRBD2 (6 bases). CDR3 size: 12 residues. Germline loops: CDR1 WSHSY, CDR2 SAAADI. The CDR3 nucleotides are TGTGCCAGCAGGACTATCTCCTACGAGCAGTACTTC. Amino acid sequence: CASRTISYEQYF.

The chain's CDR3 is CASSEPGGEAFF. The DNA for the CDR3 is TGCGCCAGCAGTGAGCCGGGGGGCGAAGCTTTCTTT. This chain links TRBV10-2 with TRBJ1-1, with D tentatively TRBD1 (6 bases). V gave up 2 bases and J gave up 8 bases, with 9 bases separating them. The CDR3 is made up of 12 amino acids. The germline CDR1 and CDR2 sequences are WSHSY and SAAADI.